This TCR beta chain originates from a study of PD-1 blockade in mismatch repair-deficient tumors. Study results and caveats: After pembrolizumab, tumor-resident clones rose rapidly, then generally contracted before radiologic responses.

Libraries were prepared by immunoSEQ multiplex PCR; TCRdb keeps only in-frame clonotypes and omits some of them. The data show some 84,000 clones, roughly 80% seen once. On this clone itself: Its antigen is as yet unknown.

The CDR3 covers 13 residues. V usage is TRBV1 and J usage is TRBJ1-5. TRBV1 is a pseudogene segment. Material: peripheral blood, obtained 12 weeks after starting pembrolizumab. The receptor was isolated from an adult with mismatch repair-deficient cancer. CDR3: CTSSQPAGLPQHF. The CDR3 coding sequence is TGCACCAGCAGCCAACCTGCGGGACTACCCCAGCATTTT.